This TCR beta chain was identified in a study of blood T cell repertoires in COVID-19 (TCRdb year 2020). About the investigation overall: The collaborator samples originated in the United States, Italy and Spain and spanned the acute and convalescent phases of COVID-19. A freely available public database, intended as a resource for researchers studying the immune response to SARS-CoV-2, is where the repertoires were released. Subjects who had been exposed to COVID-19, were actively infected with it, or had recovered from it provided the deeply sampled blood TCRbeta repertoires that made up the dataset. The samples were drawn from two sources: the first 160 participants of the ongoing ImmuneRACE study, and fewer than 1,500 subjects contributed by 6 global collaborators. The material from the prospective study consisted of cDNA or gDNA derived from T cells, B-cell-depleted T cells, or PBMCs. HLA class I and class II types, where available, came from metadata supplied by the sample provider rather than from assay-based typing. The sample metadata nearly always contained a de-identified subject ID, COVID-19 status, age in years and sex. General study outcomes and caveats: The amount of clinical and demographic metadata varied by source and participant and was provided uncurated.

For CDR1 and CDR2, the germline V gene lists SNHLY and FYNNEI. The V end loses 1 base and the J end loses 7 bases, and a stretch of 13 bases separates them. The CDR3 runs 14 amino acids, cysteine and phenylalanine included. Solely the CDR3 DNA is kept, with 42 bases framed from the first base. Note on this clone: Its antigen is unknown. Base qualities are not provided; no much larger clone lies one nucleotide away.

The immunoSEQ Assay, a bias-controlled multiplex PCR, was used to amplify TCRbeta CDR3 regions from genomic DNA. The authors processed their data as follows. The number of nucleated cells in each sample was estimated from the amplification of reference gene primers within the assay. To quantify the absolute abundance of each unique TCRbeta CDR3 rearrangement, sequence reads were collapsed and filtered. Productive Simpson clonality was computed per sample as the square root of Simpson's diversity index over productive rearrangements. Here the immuneACCESS table is served through TCRdb, limited to in-frame sequences with V and J called. Missing clones are a known gap in these copies; in checked studies unresolved V genes cover under half, and the rest lacks a known reason. V and J calls and clone size come straight from that table; D and trimming were deduced from the DNA. The sample table shows around 260,000 clones, and 85% are seen once. Clones ranked in the top ten supply less than 15% of the sample.

Each collaborating institution followed its own protocols to collect whole blood in K2EDTA tubes. Collaborator samples were shipped for TCRbeta analysis as frozen whole blood, isolated PBMCs, or DNA extracted from either sample type. The chain is made from TRBV2 and TRBJ2-5; the D gene is perhaps TRBD2, from 5 matching bases. The sequence derives from a human donor in a cohort sampled during active COVID-19. Sample: peripheral blood. The bases are TGTGCCAGCAGTGAAGGGCAAGGACTTTCGACCCAGTACTTC. It specifies CASSEGQGLSTQYF.